This T cell receptor beta chain was observed in a study of response to subunit inactivated influenza vaccine. Study conclusions and caveats: Few additional T cells are recruited per seasonal influenza vaccination, authors suggested.

Trimming stripped 2 bases from V and 2 bases from J, with 7 bases between. The V gene's germline CDR1 is MDHEN and CDR2 SYDVKM. CDR3 size: 15 residues. This clonotype was observed a handful of times. Its antigen is not known. One entry per CDR3 protein, called by TCRdb with MiXCR from the RT-PCR reads. This sample has roughly 710,000 distinct CDR3 sequences, with 13% to 15% found just once. This chain joins TRBV28 and TRBJ2-6; no firm D call. The material was PBMCs from blood, obtained roughly 15 days before vaccination. The TCR comes from a man aged 50-60 years who received an inactivated influenza vaccine. The CDR3 nucleotides are TGTGCCAGCAGTTTAAGACGGACTGGGGCCAACGTCCTGACTTTC. This encodes CASSLRRTGANVLTF.